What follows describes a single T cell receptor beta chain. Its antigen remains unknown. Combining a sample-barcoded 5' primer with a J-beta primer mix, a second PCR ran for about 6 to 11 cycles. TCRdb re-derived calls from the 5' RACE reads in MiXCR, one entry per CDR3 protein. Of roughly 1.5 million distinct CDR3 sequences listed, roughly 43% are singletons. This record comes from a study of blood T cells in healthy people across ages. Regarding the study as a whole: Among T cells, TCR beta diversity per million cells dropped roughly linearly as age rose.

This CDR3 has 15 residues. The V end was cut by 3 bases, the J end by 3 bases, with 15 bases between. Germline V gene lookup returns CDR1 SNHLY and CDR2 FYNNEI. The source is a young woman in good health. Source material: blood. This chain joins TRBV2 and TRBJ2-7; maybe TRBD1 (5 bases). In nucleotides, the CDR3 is TGTGCCAGCAGTGATGCCAAGTTAGGGGACTACGAGCAGTACTTC. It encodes CASSDAKLGDYEQYF.